What follows is one T cell receptor (beta chain) and its context. What it binds is not known. This entry is derived from a study of OX40 agonist ivuxolimab in advanced cancers. For the study at large: The patients received ivuxolimab by intravenous route every 2 weeks at 0.01 to 10 mg/kg. Cohort: around 79% men, mean age about 60, aged about 23 to 80.

Study observations and caveats: At 0.1 to 3.0 mg/kg, CD4+ and CD8+ blood T cells expanded clonally by week 6.

Sampled blood was obtained at baseline, cycle 4 day 1, and cycle 7 day 1. Repertoires were generated with immunoSEQ multiplex PCR, while TCRdb's copy carries only in-frame clones and drops some. The sample shows just over 90,000 clones, 92% of them seen only once. CDR1 and CDR2 from the germline V gene are MNHNS and SASEGT. Trimming left V 4 bases short and J 3 bases short, with 16 bases between. This CDR3 region has 15 residues. The clonotype comes from an adult with an advanced solid tumor such as melanoma, head and neck, liver or kidney cancer. J is TRBJ2-7 and V is TRBV6-1; D not certain. The material sequenced was CD4+ or CD8+ T cells sorted from blood, taken in a trial of the OX40 agonist ivuxolimab. The CDR3 reads CASSASSGIIYEQYF. For the CDR3, the DNA is TGTGCCAGCAGTGCTTCTTCAGGTATCATCTACGAGCAGTACTTC.